The following is a T cell receptor beta chain sequence with its context. This clonotype was recorded a few times. No cognate antigen has been identified for it. No base-level quality is on record; no much larger clone is a single base apart. This sample is drawn from a study of human T cells and chemical hapten exposure (TCRdb year 2021). Concerning the study at large: For sensitization, 2% DPC in acetone was applied to a roughly 2 cm by roughly 2 cm area of upper inner arm skin. Patients additionally received weekly therapeutic DPC doses to the scalp throughout the roughly 26-week study period. Patch testing was done on the upper back using Finn chambers containing 0.01% DPC, and results were scored after 6 days according to International Contact Dermatitis Research Group standards. Most of the patients in the cohort were female, and the cohort covered alopecia areata with under or over 50% scalp involvement, alopecia totalis and alopecia universalis. The libraries were sequenced as a pool, and the TCR yield per sample differed mostly because of small variations in library volumes within the pool. Peripheral blood TCR repertoire changes were tracked in vivo in alopecia patients during primary and secondary sensitization to the hapten diphenylcyclopropenone (DPC). Blood samples were taken from patients before sensitization (week 0) and at 2, 6 and about 24 weeks after DPC sensitization. Roughly 30 alopecia patients provided blood for TCR sequencing at one to four time points (pre-sensitization, 2, 6 and 24 weeks). What the study reported, not specific to this receptor: No change with DPC sensitization was found in the number of TCRs above 1 in 1000 frequency, and no evidence of global repertoire structure alterations was found. Patch test score correlated positively with the number of PT1 expanded TCRs, reaching significance at thresholds 8, 16 and 32 but not at 4. Because all patients had alopecia, a presumed autoimmune disease, the immune response of the patients might differ from that of healthy individuals. Compared with pre-sensitization or healthy control sets, expanded TCRs formed significantly more large CDR3 similarity clusters, which is consistent with antigen-driven responses. Repeated subsampling changed both the strength of the expansion versus patch-test correlation and the threshold at which that correlation became significant.

The time point label on this specimen signifies: patch test 1, 2 weeks after DPC sensitization. In light of the paper, this sample's treatment or condition label describes: therapeutic diphenylcyclopropenone sensitization with weekly scalp DPC. Blood at each patch-test visit was drawn before the patch test was applied. To be eligible, patients had to be aged 18 to 70, diagnosed with alopecia and judged suitable for DPC therapy, while pregnant patients were excluded. Unfractionated whole blood was collected in Tempus Blood RNA tubes, and total RNA was extracted from that blood. The method behind the library was RACE. The sample was run on a NextSeq 500. During library preparation, unique molecular identifiers were attached to individual cDNA molecules so that TCRs could be counted in a quantitative, reproducible way. Each blood RNA sample was used to sequence both TCR alpha and TCR beta chains. The study's processing was this. The median number of TCRs per sample was some 100,000, ranging from roughly 23,224 to 690,600. V, J and CDR3 annotation of the TCR reads was carried out using the Decombinator software suite. For the PS versus PT1 abundance plots, all samples were subsampled to the same number of TCRs (28,000). TCRs were defined as expanded if absent before sensitization and observed at least eight times at the 2-week time point. TCRdb's own reprocessing of the public reads used fastp at Q25 and MiXCR and kept productive beta chains. Every distinct CDR3 protein forms one entry, paired with its most common genes and DNA. Here the V and J calls rest on TCRdb's processing, not on the authors' analysis. The table for this sample lists over 95,000 distinct CDR3 sequences; 12% of them were counted only once. Together, the top ten hold 2.1% of the sample.

The CDR3 goes from the cysteine to the phenylalanine over 15 residues. Of all the DNA, just the CDR3 is kept, 45 bases in frame from base 1. Germline trimming: 4 bases from V, 4 bases from J; junction bases outside gene matches: 9. From the germline V gene, CDR1 is SGHAT and CDR2 is FQNNGV. The receptor chain draws on TRBV11-2 and TRBJ2-5, with 7 bases aligning to TRBD1. Source: whole blood, taken in connection with sensitization to the hapten diphenylcyclopropenone (DPC). The sequence was collected from a woman aged 40 to 50 with alopecia areata. Some clones in this sample may be carry-over from other donors' samples. This receptor carries the CDR3 CASSSTDRTIETQYF. The nucleotides read TGTGCCAGCAGCTCCACGGACAGGACGATAGAGACCCAGTACTTC. The CDR3, completed at both ends by the reference TRBV11-2 and TRBJ2-5 genes, gives the full variable domain EAGVAQSPRYKIIEKRQSVAFWCNPISGHATLYWYQQILGQGPKLLIQFQNNGVVDDSQLPKDRFSAERLKGVDSTLKIQPAKLEDSAVYLCASSSTDRTIETQYFGPGTRLLVL.